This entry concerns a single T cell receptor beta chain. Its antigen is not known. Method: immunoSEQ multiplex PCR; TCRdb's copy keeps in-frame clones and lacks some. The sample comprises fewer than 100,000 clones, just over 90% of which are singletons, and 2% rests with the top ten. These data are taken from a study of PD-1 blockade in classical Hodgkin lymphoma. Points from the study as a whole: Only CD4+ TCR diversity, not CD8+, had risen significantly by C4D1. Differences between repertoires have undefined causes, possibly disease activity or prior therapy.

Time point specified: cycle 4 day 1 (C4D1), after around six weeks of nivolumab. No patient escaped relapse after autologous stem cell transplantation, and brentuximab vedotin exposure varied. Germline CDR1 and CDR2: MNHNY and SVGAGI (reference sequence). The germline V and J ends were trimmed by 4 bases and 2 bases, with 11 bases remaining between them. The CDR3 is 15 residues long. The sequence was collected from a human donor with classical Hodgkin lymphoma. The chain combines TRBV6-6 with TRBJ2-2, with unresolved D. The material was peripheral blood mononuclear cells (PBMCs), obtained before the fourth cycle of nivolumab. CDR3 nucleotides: TGTGCCAGCAGTTGGGTGTCCACAAACACCGGGGAGCTGTTTTTT. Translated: CASSWVSTNTGELFF.